Each of the 20 T cell receptor beta chains below was sequenced from the same sample in a study of T cells in Graves' hyperthyroidism and ophthalmopathy. Authors of the study amplified TCR beta CDR3 regions from RNA transcripts. The study used the HTBI primer set for a first-round RT-PCR of the TCR CDR3. TCRdb called the multiplex PCR reads again in MiXCR, with one record for every CDR3 protein. The sample shows around 300,000 distinct CDR3 sequences, approximately 14% of them seen only once. Sequencing input: blood. These receptors all come from a woman between 40 and 55 years old with Graves' hyperthyroidism.

This clonotype showed up many times. CDR3 coding DNA: TGTGCCAGCAGCTTAGTCAGCGGGATTTCCTACGAGCAGTACTTC. Translating gives CASSLVSGISYEQYF. The V call is TRBV11-2, the J call TRBJ2-7; 7 nucleotides match TRBD2. J lost 1 base, V lost 1 base, and 4 bases had no gene match. This CDR3 is 15 amino acids long. Germline assignment: CDR1 SGHAT and CDR2 FQNNGV.

This clonotype was seen many times. This chain connects TRBV20-1 to TRBJ1-1; maybe TRBD1 (5 bases). Trimming removed 4 bases at V and 4 bases at J, with 16 bases between. The CDR3 is made up of 14 amino acids. Per germline, CDR1 DFQATT and CDR2 SNEGSKA (reference sequence). In DNA, the CDR3 is TGCAGTGCTACCCCGGGGCTGGTGGGCACTGAAGCTTTCTTT. This translates into CSATPGLVGTEAFF.

This clonotype was seen many times. The gene calls are TRBV20-1 and TRBJ2-7; 11 positions match TRBD2. Germline assignment: CDR1 DFQATT and CDR2 SNEGSKA (reference sequence). V dropped 1 base and J dropped 7; count of bases not matched to a gene: 6. The CDR3 is made up of 14 amino acids. The CDR3 loop is CSARAPGLAGEQYF. The CDR3 DNA is TGCAGTGCTAGAGCCCCTGGACTAGCGGGTGAGCAGTACTTC.

This clonotype was counted ten times or more. This chain joins TRBV11-3 and TRBJ1-1; TRBD1 matches 7 bases. The germline V gene has CDR1 SGHNT and CDR2 YENEEA. The CDR3 has 18 residues. Trimming at V came to 1 base and at J to 0 bases, leaving 11 bases not matched to a gene. The CDR3 sequence: CASSLARGAGKLNTEAFF. The CDR3 coding sequence is TGTGCCAGCAGCTTAGCCAGGGGGGCAGGAAAGTTGAACACTGAAGCTTTCTTT. Looking up the rest from reference TRBV11-3 and TRBJ1-1 gives the full variable domain: EAGVVQSPRYKIIEKKQPVAFWCNPISGHNTLYWYLQNLGQGPELLIRYENEEAVDDSQLPKDRFSAERLKGVDSTLKIQPAELGDSAVYLCASSLARGAGKLNTEAFFGQGTRLTVV.

This clonotype has at least ten counts. V usage is TRBV28 and J usage is TRBJ2-7; 13 nucleotides agree with TRBD2. This CDR3 has 15 amino acids. With V trimmed by 8 bases and J by 7 bases, 11 bases remained unmatched. Germline values: CDR1 MDHEN, CDR2 SYDVKM. The CDR3 nucleotides read TGTGCCAGCGGGGGACTAGCGGGACTTCAGGGGGAGCAGTACTTC. This translates into CASGGLAGLQGEQYF.

This clonotype was seen repeatedly, ten times or more. V and J are TRBV2 and TRBJ2-1; D is unclear. Trimming cost V 10 bases and J 0 bases, with 4 bases left between them. The CDR3 has 11 residues. Germline assignment: CDR1 SNHLY and CDR2 FYNNEI. DNA for the CDR3: TGTGCCACCGCCTCCTACAATGAGCAGTTCTTC. Protein product: CATASYNEQFF.

This clonotype showed up many times. V gene TRBV20-1 combines with J gene TRBJ2-1; TRBD1 aligns across 11 bases. J lost 8 bases, V lost 1 base, and 7 bases had no gene match. Germline CDR1 is DFQATT and CDR2 is SNEGSKA (reference sequence). The CDR3 is 15 amino acids. The CDR3 coding sequence is TGCAGTGCTAGAGTCGGGACAGGGGGACTTGATGAGCAGTTCTTC. It encodes CSARVGTGGLDEQFF.

The gene calls are TRBV14 and TRBJ2-7; no clear D. This CDR3 comprises 13 residues. Germline V gene sequence: CDR1 SGHDN, CDR2 FVKESK. The V end was cut by 4 bases, the J end by 6 bases, with 13 bases between. Here the CDR3 DNA reads TGTGCCAGCAGCCGTCAAACCACTACCGAGCAGTACTTC. Protein: CASSRQTTTEQYF. Full variable domain (remainder filled in from reference TRBV14 and TRBJ2-7): EAGVTQFPSHSVIEKGQTVTLRCDPISGHDNLYWYRRVMGKEIKFLLHFVKESKQDESGMPNNRFLAERTGGTYSTLKVQPAELEDSGVYFCASSRQTTTEQYFGPGTRLTVT.

This clonotype was counted at least ten times. The V call is TRBV7-3, the J call TRBJ2-5; tentative D call: TRBD2 (6 bases). Germline-derived CDR1 and CDR2 are SGHTA and FQGTGA. The V and J ends lost 5 bases and 5 bases respectively, with 21 bases between them. The CDR3 is 16 residues long. The CDR3, as DNA: TGTGCCAGCAGCCCGGGGACTGCATCGAGGCCCGAGACCCAGTACTTC. This gives the protein CASSPGTASRPETQYF.

Regarding this clonotype: A much larger clone lies a single base off, so this may be a read error. V and J are TRBV7-2 and TRBJ2-1; D ambiguous. V lost 5 bases to trimming and J lost 6 bases, with 11 bases between them. This CDR3 has 13 amino acids. Germline CDR1 SGHTA, CDR2 FQGNSA. For the CDR3, the DNA is TGTGCCAGCAGCCCCAATCGTGTCAATGAGCAGTTCTTC. Translating gives CASSPNRVNEQFF.

This clonotype was counted at least ten times. This chain uses TRBV7-3 with TRBJ2-3; D uncertain. Germline lookup yields CDR1 SGHTA and CDR2 FQGTGA. V lost 1 base and J 1 base, leaving 6 bases between the germline ends. The length of the CDR3 is 14 residues. CDR3 nucleotides: TGTGCCAGCAGCTTAATTGGCGGCACAGATACGCAGTATTTT. Protein: CASSLIGGTDTQYF.

This clonotype was seen at least ten times. The rearrangement links TRBV10-3 to TRBJ2-3, with D possibly TRBD2 on 6 matching bases. Germline loops: CDR1 ENHRY, CDR2 SYGVKD. CDR3 size: 14 residues. V was shortened by 7 bases and J by 0 bases, with 11 bases between the two germline ends. The CDR3 loop is CAINQRVSTDTQYF. CDR3 DNA sequence: TGTGCCATCAACCAGCGGGTCAGCACAGATACGCAGTATTTT.

The table lists this clonotype with a few counts. V is TRBV20-1 and J is TRBJ2-7, with D possibly being TRBD2 (6 bases). Trimming cost V 3 bases and J 5 bases, with 17 bases left between them. Germline V gene lookup returns CDR1 DFQATT and CDR2 SNEGSKA (reference sequence). This CDR3 contains 14 residues. CDR3 in DNA: TGCAGTGCTAGGAGTCGGCTAGCGAGTCACGAGCAGTACTTC. Amino acids: CSARSRLASHEQYF.

This chain joins TRBV6-1 and TRBJ2-7; 9 bases match TRBD1. Germline V lookup: CDR1 MNHNS, CDR2 SASEGT. Losses at the gene ends were 7 bases for V and 6 bases for J; bases not matched to a gene: 13. The CDR3 contains 15 residues. CDR3 region: CASIGLRTGVFEQYF. The CDR3 nucleotides read TGTGCCAGCATTGGTCTGAGGACAGGGGTGTTCGAGCAGTACTTC.

This clonotype was observed a handful of times. The rearrangement links TRBV6-1 to TRBJ1-1; 10 nucleotides line up with TRBD1. Trimming at V came to 5 bases and at J to 3 bases, leaving 9 bases not matched to a gene. The CDR3 sequence is 16 residues long. Germline V CDR1 and CDR2: MNHNS, SASEGT. The CDR3 region is CASSSGTGVVDTEAFF. DNA of the CDR3: TGTGCCAGCAGTTCCGGGACAGGGGTAGTAGACACTGAAGCTTTCTTT.

The table lists this clonotype with many counts. The chain carries TRBV20-1 and TRBJ1-1; 7 nucleotides align to TRBD1. CDR1 is DFQATT and CDR2 is SNEGSKA in the germline V gene (reference sequence). Trimming removed 5 bases from V and 1 base from J; junction bases left unmatched: 10. The CDR3 sequence is 15 residues long. Here the CDR3 DNA reads TGCAGTGCTCCACCCCGACGGACAGGGAACACTGAAGCTTTCTTT. This sequence encodes CSAPPRRTGNTEAFF.

The rearrangement links TRBV5-1 to TRBJ2-1; TRBD1 or TRBD2 may be the D gene (5 bases each). The CDR3 has 17 residues. Trimming removed 4 bases from V and 6 bases from J, with 23 bases in between. Germline assignment: CDR1 SGHRS and CDR2 YFSETQ. The CDR3: CASSALGVIMGANEQFF. The CDR3 nucleotides read TGCGCCAGCAGCGCCCTGGGGGTAATTATGGGCGCCAATGAGCAGTTCTTC.

This clonotype was detected many times. The rearrangement links TRBV29-1 to TRBJ2-1, with D perhaps matching TRBD2 (6 bases). This CDR3 spans 13 amino acids. The V gene lost 4 bases and the J gene lost 8 bases, with 15 bases spanning the gap. CDR1 SQVTM and CDR2 ANQGSEA come from the germline V gene. This CDR3 reads CSVVPGVEDEQFF. The CDR3 DNA follows: TGCAGCGTTGTTCCGGGAGTCGAGGATGAGCAGTTCTTC.

This clonotype was seen at least ten times. CDR3 coding DNA: TGTGCCAGCAGCTTAAGAGACTTCCTTTATGAGCAGTACTTC. It is translated as CASSLRDFLYEQYF. J is TRBJ2-7 and V is TRBV11-2; D is undetermined. CDR3 length equals 14 residues. The V gene lost 2 bases and the J gene lost 7 bases, with 15 bases spanning the gap. Germline V gives CDR1 SGHAT, CDR2 FQNNGV.

The sample holds many counts of this clonotype. CDR3 nucleotides: TGTGCCAGCAGTTTATGGACAGGGGAAACTGAAGCTTTCTTT. This codes for CASSLWTGETEAFF. V gene TRBV12-3 or TRBV12-4 combines with J gene TRBJ1-1; 9 nucleotides match TRBD1. This CDR3 contains 14 residues. V dropped 2 bases and J dropped 5; count of bases not matched to a gene: 3.